This T cell receptor beta chain was profiled in a study of blood T cell repertoires in COVID-19. Across the study: Acute and convalescent COVID-19 samples came from the United States, Italy and Spain.

In the study's own analysis: Reference gene primer amplification gave nucleated cell count estimates. Profiled with immunoSEQ multiplex PCR; TCRdb holds only in-frame clones, not every one. V and J calls and clone size are as listed in that table; D and trimming were resolved from the DNA. Of about 90,000 clones in the sample, over 80% were seen once. CDR1 is LNHDA and CDR2 is SQIVND in the germline V gene (reference sequence). The CDR3 runs to 16 residues. V shed 9 bases, J shed 0 bases, and the junction held 9 bases outside the gene matches. The rearrangement links TRBV19 to TRBJ1-4, with 8 nucleotides matching TRBD1. The sequenced material came from peripheral blood. This sequence was found in a woman in her 70s with active or convalescent COVID-19. CDR3 DNA sequence: TGTGCCAGCCAACGCCAGGGGGCTTCAACTAATGAAAAACTGTTTTTT. This encodes CASQRQGASTNEKLFF.